This T cell receptor (beta chain) comes out of a study of T cell responses to AZD1222 COVID-19 vaccine. Study conclusions and caveats: Mapped onto spike, vaccine-associated CD4 TCRs spanned it and were dominant at 160-218 and 743-854.

Comment on this clone: The antigen remains unidentified.

Measured with immunoSEQ multiplex PCR; TCRdb has only the in-frame clones, and not every one. In the table there are tens of thousands of clones, about 91% of which are singletons. CDR1 is MRHNA, CDR2 SNTAGT, per germline. V dropped 8 bases and J dropped 6 bases, with 16 bases sitting between them. The CDR3 contains 13 residues. The TCR comes from an adult who received the AZD1222 COVID-19 vaccine. This rearrangement joins TRBV6-4 to TRBJ1-2, with a weak D call TRBD1 (6 bases). This material consisted of peripheral blood, taken 28 days after the second AZD1222 dose. CDR3: CASLRGRWDGYTF. In nucleotides, the CDR3 is TGTGCCAGCCTTAGGGGGAGGTGGGATGGCTACACCTTC.